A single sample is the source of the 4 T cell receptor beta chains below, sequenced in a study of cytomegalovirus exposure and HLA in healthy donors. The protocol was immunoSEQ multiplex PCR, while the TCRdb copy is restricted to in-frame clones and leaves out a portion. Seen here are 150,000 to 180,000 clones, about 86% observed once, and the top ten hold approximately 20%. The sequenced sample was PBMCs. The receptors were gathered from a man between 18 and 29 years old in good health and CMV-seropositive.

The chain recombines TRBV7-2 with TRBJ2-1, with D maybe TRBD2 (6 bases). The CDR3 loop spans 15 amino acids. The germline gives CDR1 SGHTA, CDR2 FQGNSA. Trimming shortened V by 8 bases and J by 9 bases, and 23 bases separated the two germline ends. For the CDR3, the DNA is TGTGCCAGCGGAAGGACCGCCGGGACTCACGGTGAGCAGTTCTTC. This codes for CASGRTAGTHGEQFF.

The CDR3 is CASSLGQGGEKLFF. The CDR3 nucleotides are TGTGCCAGCAGCTTAGGACAGGGCGGCGAAAAACTGTTTTTT. The chain links TRBV11-2 to TRBJ1-4; 7 bases are a match to TRBD1. CDR3 length: 14 amino acids. The germline CDR1 and CDR2 sequences are SGHAT and FQNNGV. With 1 base clipped from V and 8 bases from J, the junction kept 4 bases outside the gene matches.

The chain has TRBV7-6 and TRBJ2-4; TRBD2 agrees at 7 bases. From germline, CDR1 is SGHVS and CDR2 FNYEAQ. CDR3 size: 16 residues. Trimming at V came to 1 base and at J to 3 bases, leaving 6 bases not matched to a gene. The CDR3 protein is CASSLGGGRGKNIQYF. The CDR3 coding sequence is TGTGCCAGCAGCTTAGGCGGGGGTAGGGGCAAAAACATTCAGTACTTC.

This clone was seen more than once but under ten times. CDR3 nucleotides: TGCGCCAGCAGTGGGGCAGGGGTCACCGGGGAGCTGTTTTTT. This gives the protein CASSGAGVTGELFF. The V and J genes are TRBV5-1 and TRBJ2-2, with D maybe TRBD1 (6 bases). Germline CDR1 SGHRS, CDR2 YFSETQ. The CDR3 contains 14 residues. V lost 5 bases, J lost 4 bases, and 12 bases lay in between.